The source of this TCR beta chain is a study of control samples from healthy donors and cancer patients. Germline CDR1 SGHDN, CDR2 FVKESK. This CDR3 comprises 17 residues. V trimming: 5 bases; J trimming: 5 bases; junction bases outside the gene matches: 12. The data were produced by immunoSEQ multiplex PCR, yet TCRdb's version contains in-frame clones alone and is incomplete. The sample yields about 150,000 clones, about 89% seen once. The TCR was taken from a man aged 30-40 years in good health. The material sequenced was blood. The gene calls are TRBV14 and TRBJ2-2; 9 nucleotides match TRBD1. CDR3 protein: CASSIRGQGTKTGELFF. CDR3 coding DNA: TGTGCCAGCAGCATCCGGGGACAGGGTACAAAAACCGGGGAGCTGTTTTTT.